The present T cell receptor beta chain was sequenced within a study of T cell responses to AZD1222 COVID-19 vaccine. Study-wide results and caveats: Of spike-specific TCRs, nearly half reportedly target regions left unmutated in variants.

This CDR3 region has 14 residues. Per the germline V gene, CDR1 is MDHEN and CDR2 is SYDVKM. V was shortened by 6 bases and J by 2 bases, with 13 bases between the two germline ends. Comment on this clone: What it binds is not known.

Only in-frame clones appear in the TCRdb table, and some are missing; sequencing was by immunoSEQ multiplex PCR. The repertoire includes roughly 130,000 clones, around 90% of them detected once, and about 5.9% sits in the top ten. The rearrangement uses TRBV28 and TRBJ1-1; D is uncertain. The source was peripheral blood, collected on day 0 of AZD1222 vaccination. The sequence came from an adult in good health. The CDR3 sequence is CASRPTRENTEAFF. The DNA for the CDR3 is TGTGCCAGCAGACCCACAAGGGAAAACACTGAAGCTTTCTTT.